The next 13 T cell receptor beta chains were all read from a single sample in a study of CD8+ T cells in alopecia areata. RNA, once extracted, was reverse transcribed into cDNA for use as the sequencing template. Clones were read by immunoSEQ multiplex PCR, and TCRdb kept only the in-frame ones, dropping some. Of over 250,000 clones listed, 60% are singletons. This sample's treatment: oral pan-JAK inhibitor, 5-10 mg twice daily. Sequenced material: CD4+ T cells sorted from blood, taken around week 52, from a patient treated with tofacitinib. The receptors were sampled from a human donor with alopecia areata.

This clone has just a few counts. The chain carries TRBV6-1 and TRBJ1-2, with D unresolved. Trimming cost V 6 bases and J 4 bases, with 12 bases left between them. This CDR3 has 13 residues. Germline CDR1 is MNHNS and CDR2 is SASEGT. In DNA form, the CDR3 reads TGTGCCAGCAGGGCGGAACTACCCTATGGCTACACCTTC. Translated: CASRAELPYGYTF.

The gene calls are TRBV6-6 and TRBJ2-3, with 7 bases matching TRBD2. The germline V gene has CDR1 MNHNY and CDR2 SVGAGI (reference sequence). J was trimmed by 5 bases and V by 6 bases; bases with no gene match: 11. The CDR3 consists of 15 residues. DNA of the CDR3: TGTGCCAGCAGCCCGGGGGAGCGGGGCATAGATACGCAGTATTTT. Amino acids: CASSPGERGIDTQYF.

The gene calls are TRBV5-1 and TRBJ2-7, with 8 bases identical to TRBD1. J lost 3 bases, V lost 4 bases, and 9 bases had no gene match. Germline V gene lookup returns CDR1 SGHRS and CDR2 YFSETQ. This CDR3 is 15 amino acids long. CDR3 sequence (DNA): TGCGCCAGCAGCCGGGATGGACAGGGCAACTACGAGCAGTACTTC. It translates to CASSRDGQGNYEQYF.

This chain connects TRBV6-4 to TRBJ2-6, with D possibly matching TRBD1 (5 bases). The CDR3 is 16 amino acids. V lost 3 bases and J lost 8, with 17 bases in between. Germline V gene sequence: CDR1 MRHNA, CDR2 SNTAGT. The CDR3 protein is CASSESRALGTNVLTF. Written as DNA, the CDR3 is TGTGCCAGCAGTGAGTCCAGGGCCCTGGGAACCAACGTCCTGACTTTC.

The CDR3 DNA reads as TGTGCCTGGAGGGTCCTCCGGGATCATGAAAAACTGTTTTTT. Translation: CAWRVLRDHEKLFF. The chain combines TRBV30 with TRBJ1-4; no clear D gene. The CDR3 extends over 14 amino acids. Trimming took 3 bases from V and 6 from J, leaving 14 bases between them. CDR1 GTSNPN and CDR2 SVGIG come from the germline V gene (reference sequence).

There are a few counts of this clone. The chain employs TRBV5-4 and TRBJ2-5, with TRBD1 identical over 7 bases. The CDR3 consists of 16 residues. Germline CDR1 reads SGHNT; CDR2 reads YYREEE (reference sequence). The trim removed 2 bases at V and 0 bases at J, leaving 7 bases unmatched. CDR3 protein: CASSFGTVGHQETQYF. The CDR3 DNA reads as TGTGCCAGCAGCTTCGGGACAGTGGGGCACCAAGAGACCCAGTACTTC.

The chain recombines TRBV29-1 with TRBJ1-2; 7 bases align to TRBD1. Germline-derived CDR1 and CDR2 are SQVTM and ANQGSEA. The V segment lost 4 bases and the J segment 0 bases; nucleotides outside the gene matches: 14. The CDR3 is made up of 17 amino acids. CDR3 DNA sequence: TGCAGCGTTGCGAAAGGGGAACAGGGGACGACTAACTATGGCTACACCTTC. Translated: CSVAKGEQGTTNYGYTF.

The chain's CDR3 is CAWSVSGRGVYSPLHF. CDR3 bases: TGTGCCTGGAGTGTATCGGGCCGTGGGGTGTATTCACCCCTCCACTTT. V gene TRBV30 combines with J gene TRBJ1-6, with D unclear. Trimming stripped 0 bases from V and 8 bases from J, with 17 bases between. This CDR3 comprises 16 residues. Germline V gene lookup returns CDR1 GTSNPN and CDR2 SVGIG (reference sequence).

This chain uses TRBV19 with TRBJ1-2; D unclear. The CDR3 runs 13 residues. V was shortened by 0 bases and J by 7 bases, with 9 bases between the two germline ends. Germline-derived CDR1 and CDR2 are LNHDA and SQIVND (reference sequence). This CDR3 reads CASSIDLGLGYTF. The CDR3, as DNA: TGTGCCAGTAGTATAGATTTGGGTCTTGGCTACACCTTC.

The V call is TRBV29-1, the J call TRBJ2-2; unclear D gene. The V end was cut by 7 bases, the J end by 4 bases, with 19 bases between. The CDR3 runs to 15 residues. Germline-derived CDR1 and CDR2 are SQVTM and ANQGSEA. Here the CDR3 reads CSASQYEDGTGELFF. The CDR3 DNA sequence: TGCAGCGCTTCGCAATATGAGGATGGCACCGGGGAGCTGTTTTTT.

This chain uses TRBV30 with TRBJ1-1; D remains ambiguous. The CDR3 totals 11 residues. V gave up 0 bases and J gave up 9 bases, with 8 bases separating them. Germline assignment: CDR1 GTSNPN and CDR2 SVGIG (reference sequence). CDR3 region: CAWSVPRKAFF. CDR3 bases: TGTGCCTGGAGTGTACCAAGAAAAGCTTTCTTT.

The chain recombines TRBV27 with TRBJ2-3; D gene unclear. CDR3 length equals 13 residues. Germline V gene data show CDR1 as MNHEY and CDR2 as SMNVEV (reference sequence). Trimming removed 3 bases at V and 3 bases at J, with 7 bases between. CDR3 sequence: CASSFFWTDTQYF. In DNA form, the CDR3 reads TGTGCCAGCAGTTTCTTTTGGACAGATACGCAGTATTTT.

The chain employs TRBV7-9 and TRBJ2-7; 8 bases are shared with TRBD1. This CDR3 region has 14 residues. From germline, CDR1 is SEHNR and CDR2 FQNEAQ (reference sequence). Trimming took 5 bases from V and 6 from J; bases not matched to a gene: 9. The chain's CDR3 is CASSPPGQGGEQYF. For the CDR3, the DNA is TGTGCCAGCAGCCCCCCTGGACAGGGTGGCGAGCAGTACTTC.